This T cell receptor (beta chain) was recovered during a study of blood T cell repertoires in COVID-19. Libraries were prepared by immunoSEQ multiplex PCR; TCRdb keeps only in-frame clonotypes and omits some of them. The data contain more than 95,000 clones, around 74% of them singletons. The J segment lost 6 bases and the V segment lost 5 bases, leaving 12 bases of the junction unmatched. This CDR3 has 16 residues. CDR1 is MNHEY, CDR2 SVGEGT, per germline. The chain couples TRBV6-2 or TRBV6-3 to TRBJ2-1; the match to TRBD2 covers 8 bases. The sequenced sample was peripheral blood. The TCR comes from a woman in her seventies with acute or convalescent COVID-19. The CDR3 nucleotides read TGTGCCAGCAGTCCCAACCCGGGCGGGGGGATCAATGAGCAGTTCTTC. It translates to CASSPNPGGGINEQFF.